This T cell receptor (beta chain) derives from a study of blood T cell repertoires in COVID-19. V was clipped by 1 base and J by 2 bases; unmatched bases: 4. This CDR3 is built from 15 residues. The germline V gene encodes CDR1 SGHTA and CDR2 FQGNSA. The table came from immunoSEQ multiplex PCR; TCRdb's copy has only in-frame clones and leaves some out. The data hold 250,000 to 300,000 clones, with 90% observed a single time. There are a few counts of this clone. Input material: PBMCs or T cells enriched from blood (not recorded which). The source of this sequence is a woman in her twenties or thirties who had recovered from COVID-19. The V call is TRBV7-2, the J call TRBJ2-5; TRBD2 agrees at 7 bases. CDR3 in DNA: TGTGCCAGCAGCTTAGATGGGACTACGCAAGAGACCCAGTACTTC. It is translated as CASSLDGTTQETQYF.